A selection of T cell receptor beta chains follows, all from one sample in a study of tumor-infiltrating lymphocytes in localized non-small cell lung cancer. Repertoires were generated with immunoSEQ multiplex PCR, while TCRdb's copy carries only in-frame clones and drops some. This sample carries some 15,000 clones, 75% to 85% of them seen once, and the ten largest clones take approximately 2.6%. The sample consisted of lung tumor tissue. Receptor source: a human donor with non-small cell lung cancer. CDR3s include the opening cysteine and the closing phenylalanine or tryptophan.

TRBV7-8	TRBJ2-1	CASSLEQGKGNEQFF
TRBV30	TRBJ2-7	CAWSVRGRGRYEQYF
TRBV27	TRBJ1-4	CASRRDRGREKLFF
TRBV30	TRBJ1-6	CAWGQGWNSPLHF
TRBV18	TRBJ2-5	CASSLEMTINSQETQYF
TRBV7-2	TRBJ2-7	CASSTRQGSDEQYF
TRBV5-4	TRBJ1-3	CASSLDPVSGNTIYF
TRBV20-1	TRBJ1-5	CSARDGTGEHF
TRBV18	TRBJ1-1	CASSPPGQGTEAFF
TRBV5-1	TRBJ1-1	CASSRQGPNTEAFF
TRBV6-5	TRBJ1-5	CASSSFPYNQPQHF
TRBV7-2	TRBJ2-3	CASLEGGTVSTDTQYF
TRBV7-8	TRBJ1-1	CASSEGANTEAFF
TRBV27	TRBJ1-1	CASTSHLMNTEAFF
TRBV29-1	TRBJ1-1	CSVDPSMNTEAFF
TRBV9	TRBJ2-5	CASSVETGTGGLKTQYF
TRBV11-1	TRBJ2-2	CASSSSGSNTGELFF
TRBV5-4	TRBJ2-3	CASSQGHVTDTQYF
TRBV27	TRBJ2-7	CASRQQGLLSYEQYF
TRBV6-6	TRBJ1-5	CASSLLGSNQPQHF
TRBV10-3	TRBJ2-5	CAIRGTKETQYF
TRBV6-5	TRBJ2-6	CASSYSSTGANVLTF
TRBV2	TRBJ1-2	CASSGRAAVPRGYTF
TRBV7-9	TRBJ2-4	CASSLARGGSGNIQYF
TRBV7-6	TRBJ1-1	CASSVVASGTEAFF
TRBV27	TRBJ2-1	CASRSLAGYYNEQFF
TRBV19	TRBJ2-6	CASSMTGANVLTF
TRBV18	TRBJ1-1	CASSPVGEGVTEAFF
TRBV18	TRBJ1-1	CASSPTGMAINTEAFF
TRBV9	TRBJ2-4	CASSVDFSGTRVEF
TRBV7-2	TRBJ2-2	CASSSSLREGLTGELFF
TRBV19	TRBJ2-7	CASRNGQDGGEQYF
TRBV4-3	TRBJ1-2	CASSHPRDRENSRRSYGYTF
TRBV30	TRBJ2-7	CAWSREAGGPYEQYF
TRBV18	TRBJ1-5	CASSPDRGGNQPQHF
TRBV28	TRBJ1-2	CASSPAQAGGYTF
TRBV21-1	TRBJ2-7	CASSEEAGFRF
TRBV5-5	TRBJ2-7	CASSLGQAAYYEQYF
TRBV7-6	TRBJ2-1	CASSLDGGEQFF
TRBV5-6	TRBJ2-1	CASSFMGPGPNEQFF
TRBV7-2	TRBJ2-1	CASSLRAQPYNEQFF
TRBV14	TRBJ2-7	CASSPRTATSLYEQYF
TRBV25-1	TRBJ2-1	CASTSTSGYNEQFF
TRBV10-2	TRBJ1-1	CASKQMNTEAFF
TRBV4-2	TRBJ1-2	CASSQVGTGANYGYTF
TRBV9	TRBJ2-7	CASSGWGDEQYF
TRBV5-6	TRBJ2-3	CASSLRGTQYF
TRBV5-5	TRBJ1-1	CASSFWNTEAFF
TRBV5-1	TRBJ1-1	CASRNSGNTEAFF
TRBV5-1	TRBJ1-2	CASSLSVQGAGYTF
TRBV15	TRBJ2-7	CATSRDLRGMPYEQYF
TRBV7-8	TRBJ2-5	CATGRGSRETQYF
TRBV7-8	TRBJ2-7	CASSLWVGGGYEQYF
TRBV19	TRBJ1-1	CASSVRRDSFTEAFF
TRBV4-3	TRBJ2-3	CASSHLQIQSTDTQYF
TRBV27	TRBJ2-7	CASSLPLALAIYSYEQYF
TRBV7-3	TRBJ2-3	CASSPGGGKGTDTQYF
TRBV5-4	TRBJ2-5	CASSLAGERPTKETQYF
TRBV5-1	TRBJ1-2	CASRPRGDGGYTF
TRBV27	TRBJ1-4	CASSPQSTISGTMFF